This T cell receptor beta chain is from a study of T cell repertoires in cytomegalovirus infection. Study-level results: Identification of carriers of CMV plus the relevant HLA was achieved through cumulative public TCR beta family frequency. Across the ex vivo response, the dominant clonotypes were HLA-C-restricted CMV-specific TCR beta clonotypes.

TCRdb passed the reads through MiXCR, listing each CDR3 protein once. The sample lists 200,000 to 300,000 distinct CDR3 sequences, 9.1% occurring once. This CDR3 is 15 amino acids long. Between the trimmed V and J ends, which lost 5 bases and 7 bases, there was a span of 20 bases. Germline V CDR1 and CDR2: WSHSY, SAAADI. This clonotype was counted only a few times. Its antigen is undetermined. The receptor was isolated from a human donor in good health (CMV status not recorded). Some clones in this sample may be carry-over from other donors' samples. This chain joins TRBV10-2 and TRBJ1-2, with a possible D match to TRBD1 (6 bases). Sequenced input: PBMCs. CDR3 sequence (DNA): TGCGCCAGCAGTCCTGGGACATCCGCCTCCGCTGGCTACACCTTC. This encodes CASSPGTSASAGYTF.